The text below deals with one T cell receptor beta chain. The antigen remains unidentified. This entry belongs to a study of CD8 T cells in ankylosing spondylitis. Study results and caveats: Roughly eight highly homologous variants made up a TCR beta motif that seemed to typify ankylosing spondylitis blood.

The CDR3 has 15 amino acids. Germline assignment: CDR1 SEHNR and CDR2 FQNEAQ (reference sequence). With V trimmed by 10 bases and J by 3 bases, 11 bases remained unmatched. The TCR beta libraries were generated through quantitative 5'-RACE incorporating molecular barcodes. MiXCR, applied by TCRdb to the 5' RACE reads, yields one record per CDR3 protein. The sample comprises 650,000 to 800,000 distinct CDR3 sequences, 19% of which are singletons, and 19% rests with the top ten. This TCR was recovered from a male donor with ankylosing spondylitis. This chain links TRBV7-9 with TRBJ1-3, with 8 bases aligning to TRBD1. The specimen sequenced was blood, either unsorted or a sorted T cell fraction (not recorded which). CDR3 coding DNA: TGTGCCACCGAACTCGGGACAGGAGGTGGAAACACCATATATTTT. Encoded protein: CATELGTGGGNTIYF.